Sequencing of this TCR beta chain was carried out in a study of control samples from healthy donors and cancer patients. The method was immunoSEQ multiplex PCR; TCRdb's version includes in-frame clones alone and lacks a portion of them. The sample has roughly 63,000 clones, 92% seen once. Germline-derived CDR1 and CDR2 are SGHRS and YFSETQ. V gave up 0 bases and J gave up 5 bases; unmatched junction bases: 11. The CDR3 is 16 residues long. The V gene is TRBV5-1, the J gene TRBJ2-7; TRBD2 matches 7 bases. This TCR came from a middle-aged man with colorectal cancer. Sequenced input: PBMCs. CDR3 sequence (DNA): TGCGCCAGCAGCTTGGCAAGCGGGGCCTCCATGAACGAGCAGTACTTC. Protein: CASSLASGASMNEQYF.